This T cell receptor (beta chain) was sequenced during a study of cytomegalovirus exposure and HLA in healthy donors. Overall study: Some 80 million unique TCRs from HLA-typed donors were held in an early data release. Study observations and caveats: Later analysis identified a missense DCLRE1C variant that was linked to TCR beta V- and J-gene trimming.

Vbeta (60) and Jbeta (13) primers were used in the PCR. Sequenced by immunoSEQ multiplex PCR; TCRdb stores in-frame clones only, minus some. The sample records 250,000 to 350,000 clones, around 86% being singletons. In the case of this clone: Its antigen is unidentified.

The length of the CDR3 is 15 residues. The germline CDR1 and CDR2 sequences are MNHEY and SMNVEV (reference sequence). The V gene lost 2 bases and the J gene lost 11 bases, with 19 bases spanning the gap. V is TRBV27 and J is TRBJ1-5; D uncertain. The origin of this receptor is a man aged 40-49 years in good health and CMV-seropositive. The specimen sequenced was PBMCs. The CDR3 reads CASSLEGRTPLAQHF. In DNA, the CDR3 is TGTGCCAGCAGTTTAGAGGGCCGTACCCCCTTAGCCCAGCATTTT.